Listed below are T cell receptor beta chains from one sample, sequenced in a study of blood T cell repertoires in COVID-19. TCRdb's copy holds only in-frame clones and misses some; the assay was immunoSEQ multiplex PCR. The sample contains about 260,000 clones, around nine tenths of which appear only once. The source material was peripheral blood. The receptor source for this set is a man in his forties with active or convalescent COVID-19. CDR3s include the opening cysteine and the closing phenylalanine or tryptophan.

v_gene	j_gene	CDR3aa
TRBV25-1	TRBJ2-7	CASSSPGQSTGYEQYF
TRBV30	TRBJ1-2	CAWSPQTSAERYTF
TRBV5-4	TRBJ1-1	CASSSTGIEAFF
TRBV19	TRBJ1-5	CASSTPGQRANQPQHF
TRBV6-5	TRBJ1-2	CASTQSRQGSYGYTF
TRBV3-1/TRBV3-2	TRBJ2-1	CASSQDGGRAYNEQFF
TRBV28	TRBJ2-5	CASRNYLALETQYF
TRBV27	TRBJ2-7	CASSSGPSSYEQYF
TRBV7-8	TRBJ1-4	CASSAVRLGFRAGEKLFF
TRBV5-6	TRBJ2-5	CASSYGQGPETQYF
TRBV6-5	TRBJ1-1	CASSIDFTEYTEAFF
TRBV12-5	TRBJ2-1	CASGFTVAGANEQFF
TRBV2	TRBJ1-2	CASSAQNYGYTF
TRBV28	TRBJ1-2	CASTGARSYTF
TRBV10-1	TRBJ2-1	CASSDEGVAYNEQFF
TRBV7-9	TRBJ1-1	CASNSYQGAVDRNTEAFF
TRBV5-1	TRBJ2-2	CASSLSPAGNIPGELFF
TRBV12-3/TRBV12-4	TRBJ2-2	CASSLGRSGELFF
TRBV6-5	TRBJ1-3	CASVGTGDGNTIYF
TRBV27	TRBJ1-1	CASSFVSRADLTMNTEAFF
TRBV9	TRBJ2-3	CASSSRVTDTQYF
TRBV5-1	TRBJ2-3	CASSSTGSVTDTQYF
TRBV24-1	TRBJ2-1	CATSDSGDFYNEQFF
TRBV28	TRBJ1-5	CATQVSNQPQHF
TRBV6-5	TRBJ2-2	CASSRDRGRTGELFF
TRBV27	TRBJ2-1	CASSPRQGLYNEQFF
TRBV6-5	TRBJ1-5	CASRRTGHGQPQHF
TRBV11-3	TRBJ1-5	CASSLGGPDQPQHF
TRBV5-6	TRBJ2-3	CASSFESSSTDTQYF
TRBV5-6	TRBJ1-5	CASSLNRRDFNQPQHF
TRBV5-6	TRBJ1-4	CASSLTGTNEKLFF
TRBV24-1	TRBJ1-5	CATSDLGEGQPQHF
TRBV30	TRBJ1-5	CAWGAGQPQHF
TRBV11-3	TRBJ2-5	CASSSRGRAGETQYF
TRBV4-1	TRBJ2-7	CASSQDRTGSYEQYF
TRBV4-1	TRBJ2-5	CASSQKLLASQETQYF
TRBV9	TRBJ2-5	CASSDGGTQYF
TRBV9	TRBJ2-7	CASSGGQGVSYEQYF
TRBV30	TRBJ1-5	CAWSVQEGSPQHF
TRBV9	TRBJ2-2	CASSTRQGANTGELFF
TRBV29-1	TRBJ1-4	CSVVRGGTNEKLFF
TRBV29-1	TRBJ1-1	CSTPGGREAFF
TRBV9	TRBJ2-2	CASSVTSGGGTGELFF
TRBV6-5	TRBJ1-2	CASSYSGFGGDGYTF
TRBV7-2	TRBJ1-2	CASSLGQGNYGYTF